This T cell receptor beta chain was sequenced in a study of T cells in tumors after PD-1 blockade. On the study more broadly: No patient had prior checkpoint blockade, systemic immunosuppression, or radiotherapy within 4 weeks.

Template: tumor biopsy or peripheral blood genomic DNA, roughly 550-6,004 ng per sample. The data were produced by immunoSEQ multiplex PCR, yet TCRdb's version contains in-frame clones alone and is incomplete. Seen here are around 46,000 clones, about four fifths observed once, and the top ten hold 16%. Trimming at V came to 4 bases and at J to 6 bases, leaving 8 bases not matched to a gene. The V gene's germline CDR1 is SGHDT and CDR2 YYEEEE. This CDR3 contains 15 residues. This clone was recorded only once. This TCR was recovered from a human donor with basal cell carcinoma. The source material was PBMCs, sampled before anti-PD-1 treatment. V usage is TRBV5-6 and J usage is TRBJ1-5; 9 nucleotides line up with TRBD1. The CDR3 sequence: CASSRDRGASQPQHF. In nucleotides, the CDR3 is TGTGCCAGCAGCCGTGACAGGGGGGCCTCTCAGCCCCAGCATTTT.